A single sample is the source of the 21 T cell receptor beta chains below, sequenced in a study of T-cell reconstitution after alpha-beta-depleted transplantation in children (dated by TCRdb to 2015 to 2016). The library was built by means of PCR. TCRdb lists the instrument as Illumina HiSeq 2500. Molecular barcoding was employed in the preparation of TCR libraries, with unique molecular identifiers being used to normalize TCRbeta repertoire quantification. Clones were called with MiXCR by TCRdb after fastp trimmed the public reads at Q25, and only in-frame beta chains were retained. Merged by CDR3 protein, the rows form single entries marked with the most common genes and DNA. Recorded for this sample are approximately 91,000 distinct CDR3 sequences; roughly 8.3% of them occurred a single time. The ten largest clones take up about 7% of the sample. This specimen was PBMCs from the stem cell graft donor, taken from the stem cell graft. The receptors were sampled from a human donor who donated a stem cell graft to a child with congenital amegakaryocytic thrombocytopenia.

This clonotype was seen only a few times. CDR3 loop: CASSPYKDEQFF. The CDR3 DNA reads TGTGCCAGCTCACCCTATAAGGATGAGCAGTTCTTC. J is TRBJ2-1 and V is TRBV18, with unresolved D. Germline CDR1 reads KGHSH; CDR2 reads LQKENI. V lost 3 bases, J lost 8 bases, and 8 bases lay in between. The CDR3 spans 12 residues.

Many counts were recorded for this clonotype. V and J are TRBV12-3 or TRBV12-4 and TRBJ2-7; perhaps TRBD2 as D (5 bases). The CDR3 is 15 residues long. Between the trimmed V and J ends, which lost 7 bases and 6 bases, there was a span of 22 bases. The CDR3 region is CASKSRADYPAEQYF. CDR3 nucleotide sequence: TGTGCCAGCAAATCGAGGGCAGACTACCCCGCCGAGCAGTACTTC.

This clonotype was found many times. The chain joins TRBV12-3 or TRBV12-4 to TRBJ1-2, with TRBD1 as a possible D gene (5 bases). Deletions cut 6 bases from V and 3 bases from J, with 14 bases between. The CDR3 contains 14 residues. In DNA form, the CDR3 reads TGTGCCAGCAGCACAGGATCCCTATACTATGGCTACACCTTC. It is translated as CASSTGSLYYGYTF.

This clonotype was observed at least ten times. This chain joins TRBV5-1 and TRBJ2-5; 8 bases map to TRBD2. Trimming at V came to 3 bases and at J to 7 bases, leaving 5 bases not matched to a gene. The CDR3 contains 13 residues. Germline assignment: CDR1 SGHRS and CDR2 YFSETQ. The CDR3 DNA follows: TGCGCCAGCAGCTCGGGACTAGGTGGGACCCAGTACTTC. Protein product: CASSSGLGGTQYF.

This clonotype was picked up many times. The rearrangement uses TRBV10-3 and TRBJ2-7, with D perhaps TRBD2 (5 bases). Deletions cut 3 bases from V and 0 bases from J, with 12 bases between. CDR1 and CDR2 (germline): ENHRY, SYGVKD. This CDR3 comprises 15 residues. CDR3 coding DNA: TGTGCCATCAGTGACCTAGCAAGGAGCTCCTACGAGCAGTACTTC. As protein: CAISDLARSSYEQYF.

In its sample, this clonotype was seen many times. The CDR3 DNA reads as TGCGCCAGCAGCTCACAAAAGTACAATGAGCAGTTCTTC. Translating gives CASSSQKYNEQFF. This chain uses TRBV5-1 with TRBJ2-1; D gene ambiguous. This CDR3 is built from 13 residues. In germline, CDR1 is SGHRS, CDR2 YFSETQ. Trimming shortened V by 3 bases and J by 4 bases, and 8 bases separated the two germline ends.

This clonotype was picked up many times. The rearrangement uses TRBV5-1 and TRBJ1-2; TRBD1 matches at 8 bases. V lost 4 bases to trimming and J lost 0 bases; unmatched junction nucleotides: 8. The CDR3 is 16 residues long. Germline V gene sequence: CDR1 SGHRS, CDR2 YFSETQ. The CDR3 DNA reads as TGCGCCAGCAGCACCGGGACAGGTGTTCCTAACTATGGCTACACCTTC. This encodes CASSTGTGVPNYGYTF.

This clonotype was seen repeatedly, ten times or more. The chain links TRBV19 to TRBJ1-4; TRBD1 might be the D (5 bases). Germline CDR1 and CDR2: LNHDA and SQIVND (reference sequence). Trimming took 5 bases from V and 0 from J, leaving 10 bases between them. CDR3 length: 15 residues. This chain's CDR3 is CASSSRQTTNEKLFF. The CDR3 nucleotides read TGTGCCAGTAGTTCCAGACAGACAACTAATGAAAAACTGTTTTTT.

This clonotype was picked up many times. V and J are TRBV5-6 and TRBJ2-1; weak D call: TRBD2 (6 bases). From germline, CDR1 is SGHDT and CDR2 YYEEEE. V was trimmed by 5 bases and J by 8 bases, leaving 20 bases between them. This CDR3 region has 15 residues. The CDR3 sequence is CASSFYGGLGDEQFF. Written as DNA, the CDR3 is TGTGCCAGCAGTTTCTACGGGGGATTAGGCGATGAGCAGTTCTTC. The entire variable domain, with the rest obtained from reference TRBV5-6 and TRBJ2-1, is as follows: DAGVTQSPTHLIKTRGQQVTLRCSPKSGHDTVSWYQQALGQGPQFIFQYYEEEERQRGNFPDRFSGHQFPNYSSELNVNALLLGDSALYLCASSFYGGLGDEQFFGPGTRLTVL.

This chain uses TRBV7-2 with TRBJ2-1; D is perhaps TRBD2 (6 bases). Trimming removed 5 bases from V and 4 bases from J, with 15 bases in between. Germline V gives CDR1 SGHTA, CDR2 FQGNSA. CDR3 size: 15 residues. CDR3 sequence reads: CASSADVRGYNEQFF. CDR3 coding DNA: TGTGCCAGCAGCGCAGACGTACGGGGGTACAATGAGCAGTTCTTC.

This clonotype was recorded many times. The rearrangement uses TRBV7-3 and TRBJ1-1; D is uncertain. This CDR3 is 15 amino acids long. V lost 3 bases and J 3 bases, leaving 14 bases between the germline ends. CDR1 and CDR2 (germline): SGHTA, FQGTGA. This chain's CDR3 is CASSFGPTLDTEAFF. DNA of the CDR3: TGTGCCAGCAGCTTTGGCCCTACTTTAGACACTGAAGCTTTCTTT.

This clonotype occurred many times. CDR3 nucleotides: TGTGCCAGCAGCTCCTCGGACAGGGGAGGCTACACCTTC. Its protein is CASSSSDRGGYTF. The chain carries TRBV9 and TRBJ1-2; 9 positions match TRBD1. V lost 4 bases to trimming and J lost 8 bases; unmatched junction nucleotides: 6. Germline loops: CDR1 SGDLS, CDR2 YYNGEE. The CDR3 runs to 13 residues.

This clonotype was counted ten times or more. V and J are TRBV6-5 and TRBJ2-7, with 12 bases fitting TRBD1. V gave up 6 bases and J gave up 5 bases; unmatched junction bases: 8. CDR1 and CDR2 (germline): MNHEY, SVGAGI. The CDR3 length is 15 residues. This CDR3 reads CASRVPGQGAHEQYF. The CDR3 bases are TGTGCCAGCAGGGTACCGGGACAGGGGGCCCACGAGCAGTACTTC.

This clonotype was counted many times. The J gene is TRBJ2-7, the V gene TRBV7-2; 8 positions match TRBD2. The ends lost 8 bases at V and 0 bases at J; junction bases unmatched: 6. The CDR3 consists of 14 residues. Germline assignment: CDR1 SGHTA and CDR2 FQGNSA. The CDR3 sequence is CASLLAVASYEQYF. CDR3 sequence (DNA): TGTGCCAGCTTACTAGCGGTCGCCTCCTACGAGCAGTACTTC.

This clonotype has only a few counts. The rearrangement uses TRBV19 and TRBJ1-5, with TRBD1 matching 7 bases. The CDR3 runs 14 residues. The germline V gene encodes CDR1 LNHDA and CDR2 SQIVND (reference sequence). The J segment lost 4 bases and the V segment lost 5 bases, leaving 5 bases of the junction unmatched. As DNA, the CDR3 is TGTGCCAGTAGTCCGGGACAGAAGAATCAGCCCCAGCATTTT. Its translation: CASSPGQKNQPQHF.

The table lists this clonotype with many counts. V is TRBV12-3 or TRBV12-4 and J is TRBJ2-1, with 8 nucleotides matching TRBD2. CDR3 length: 15 residues. The trim removed 0 bases at V and 7 bases at J, leaving 5 bases unmatched. The CDR3 DNA reads as TGTGCCAGCAGTTTAGCGTCGTTAGCGGGAAATGAGCAGTTCTTC. This gives the protein CASSLASLAGNEQFF.

The chain carries TRBV12-3 or TRBV12-4 and TRBJ2-7; D call uncertain. Trimming shortened V by 2 bases and J by 0 bases, and 8 bases separated the two germline ends. The CDR3 covers 14 residues. CDR3 DNA: TGTGCCAGCAGTTTACGGCGGAGCTCCTACGAGCAGTACTTC. Its translation is CASSLRRSSYEQYF.

This clonotype was found many times. The V and J genes are TRBV28 and TRBJ2-4; either TRBD1 or TRBD2 may supply D (5 bases each). The CDR3 length is 15 residues. V dropped 3 bases and J dropped 6 bases, with 15 bases sitting between them. The germline gives CDR1 MDHEN, CDR2 SYDVKM. The CDR3 DNA is TGTGCCAGCAGTTTTAGGTTGAGGGGCAGAAACATTCAGTACTTC. Amino acids: CASSFRLRGRNIQYF.

Ten or more counts support this clonotype. This sequence joins TRBV7-2 and TRBJ2-4; D might be TRBD2 (5 bases). Looked up from germline, CDR1 is SGHTA and CDR2 is FQGNSA. The CDR3 spans 16 residues. Trimming removed 1 base from V and 0 bases from J, with 10 bases in between. CDR3 nucleotide sequence: TGTGCCAGCAGCTTAGTAGCGACGATAGCCAAAAACATTCAGTACTTC. This codes for CASSLVATIAKNIQYF.

This clonotype was observed at least ten times. This chain connects TRBV20-1 to TRBJ2-3; D uncertain. V dropped 4 bases and J dropped 6 bases, with 11 bases sitting between them. The CDR3 is 12 amino acids. The germline CDR1 and CDR2 sequences are DFQATT and SNEGSKA (reference sequence). In DNA form, the CDR3 reads TGCAGTGCTATATTAACGGGTGATACGCAGTATTTT. Encoded protein: CSAILTGDTQYF.

This clonotype has only one observation. The rearrangement uses TRBV11-2 and TRBJ2-1, with 12 bases aligning to TRBD1. The junction had 10 bases not matched to a gene; V was cut back by 3 bases and J by 4 bases. The CDR3 totals 18 residues. Germline V CDR1 and CDR2: SGHAT, FQNNGV. The CDR3: CASSFPGQGALVYNEQFF. CDR3 DNA: TGTGCCAGCAGCTTCCCGGGACAGGGGGCATTAGTATACAATGAGCAGTTCTTC. Full variable domain (rest looked up from reference TRBV11-2 and TRBJ2-1): EAGVAQSPRYKIIEKRQSVAFWCNPISGHATLYWYQQILGQGPKLLIQFQNNGVVDDSQLPKDRFSAERLKGVDSTLKIQPAKLEDSAVYLCASSFPGQGALVYNEQFFGPGTRLTVL.